The 10 T cell receptor beta chains listed next were all sequenced from one sample in a study of blood T cells in healthy people across ages. Using a J-beta primer mix together with a sample-barcoded 5' primer, a second PCR was run for roughly 7 to 12 cycles. Each CDR3 protein is one row after TCRdb ran MiXCR on the 5' RACE reads. Among 1.5 million to 2 million distinct CDR3 sequences listed, roughly 28% were seen once. The sample was blood. The source is a woman aged 30 to 39 in good health.

This chain joins TRBV24-1 and TRBJ2-1; 9 nucleotides line up with TRBD2. The CDR3 covers 16 residues. The germline gives CDR1 KGHDR, CDR2 SFDVKD. After removal of 4 bases from V and 0 bases from J, the junction contained 3 bases not matched to a gene. CDR3 DNA sequence: TGTGCCACCAGTGAAATAGCGGGGGCCTCCTACAATGAGCAGTTCTTC. Protein sequence: CATSEIAGASYNEQFF.

This clonotype was seen ten or more times. This chain joins TRBV12-3 or TRBV12-4 and TRBJ2-7, with 7 bases matching TRBD1. The trim removed 2 bases at V and 3 bases at J, leaving 4 bases unmatched. This CDR3 spans 14 amino acids. The CDR3 DNA reads TGTGCCAGCAGTTTACAGGCAGGGGGCTACGAGCAGTACTTC. Translated, it gives CASSLQAGGYEQYF.

The chain employs TRBV14 and TRBJ2-7, with 12 bases matching TRBD2. The J call is doubtful: the DNA matches TRBJ2-5 better. CDR3 size: 16 residues. Germline CDR1 and CDR2: SGHDN and FVKESK. This CDR3 reads CASSQGGLAGSGTQYF. The CDR3 DNA sequence: TGTGCCAGCAGCCAGGGAGGACTAGCGGGGAGCGGGACCCAGTACTTC.

This sequence joins TRBV27 and TRBJ2-7; 7 positions match TRBD2. Germline CDR1 MNHEY, CDR2 SMNVEV (reference sequence). V lost 6 bases, J lost 3 bases, and 8 bases stayed unmatched. The length of the CDR3 is 14 residues. The CDR3: CASRVGASGYEQYF. CDR3 nucleotide sequence: TGTGCCAGCAGGGTAGGGGCTAGCGGCTACGAGCAGTACTTC.

CDR3 coding DNA: TGTGCCAGCAGCTTAGTAGTCCCAAGAGCGGGTAGCTCCTACAATGAGCAGTTCTTC. The encoded protein is CASSLVVPRAGSSYNEQFF. V is TRBV7-2 and J is TRBJ2-1; D may be TRBD2 (6 bases). CDR1 is SGHTA, CDR2 FQGNSA, per germline. The CDR3 has 19 residues. Trimming took off 1 base at V and 0 bases at J, with 19 bases between the two ends.

The table lists this clonotype with a few counts. This chain connects TRBV27 to TRBJ1-1, with no clear D. The germline CDR1 and CDR2 sequences are MNHEY and SMNVEV (reference sequence). Trimming left V 5 bases short and J 4 bases short, with 17 bases between. The CDR3 runs 15 residues. CDR3 sequence (DNA): TGTGCCAGCAGTCTAGGCCTAGGCGGCCCCACTGAAGCTTTCTTT. Translating gives CASSLGLGGPTEAFF.

The rearrangement joins TRBV20-1 to TRBJ1-2, with D possibly being TRBD1 (5 bases). The CDR3 is made up of 13 amino acids. The V gene's germline CDR1 is DFQATT and CDR2 SNEGSKA (reference sequence). V dropped 8 bases and J dropped 4 bases, with 17 bases sitting between them. This chain's CDR3 is CSTLQGVGYGYTF. The CDR3 region has the DNA TGCAGTACCCTGCAGGGTGTTGGCTATGGCTACACCTTC.

The rearrangement links TRBV11-2 to TRBJ2-5, with a weak D call TRBD2 (5 bases). Germline loops: CDR1 SGHAT, CDR2 FQNNGV. The CDR3 contains 11 residues. The V end was cut by 5 bases, the J end by 12 bases, with 13 bases between. In DNA, the CDR3 is TGTGCCAGCAGCCCTGAGCGGCCTAAGTACTTC. This translates into CASSPERPKYF.

The chain joins TRBV10-2 to TRBJ1-1; 8 bases align to TRBD1. The germline V gene has CDR1 WSHSY and CDR2 SAAADI. The CDR3 has 13 amino acids. The trim removed 9 bases at V and 5 bases at J, leaving 8 bases unmatched. The CDR3 region is CASEQGGNTEAFF. The CDR3 nucleotides are TGCGCCAGTGAACAGGGGGGAAATACTGAAGCTTTCTTT.

In the case of this clonotype: This sequence is one base from a far larger clone and is likely a read error. The rearrangement uses TRBV7-9 and TRBJ2-1, with D maybe TRBD1 (5 bases). There are 13 residues in the CDR3. Germline assignment: CDR1 SEHNR and CDR2 FQNEAQ (reference sequence). CDR3 loop: CAGSLVGDNEQFF. CDR3 nucleotide sequence: TGTGCCGGCAGCTTAGTAGGGGACAATGAGCAGTTCTTC.